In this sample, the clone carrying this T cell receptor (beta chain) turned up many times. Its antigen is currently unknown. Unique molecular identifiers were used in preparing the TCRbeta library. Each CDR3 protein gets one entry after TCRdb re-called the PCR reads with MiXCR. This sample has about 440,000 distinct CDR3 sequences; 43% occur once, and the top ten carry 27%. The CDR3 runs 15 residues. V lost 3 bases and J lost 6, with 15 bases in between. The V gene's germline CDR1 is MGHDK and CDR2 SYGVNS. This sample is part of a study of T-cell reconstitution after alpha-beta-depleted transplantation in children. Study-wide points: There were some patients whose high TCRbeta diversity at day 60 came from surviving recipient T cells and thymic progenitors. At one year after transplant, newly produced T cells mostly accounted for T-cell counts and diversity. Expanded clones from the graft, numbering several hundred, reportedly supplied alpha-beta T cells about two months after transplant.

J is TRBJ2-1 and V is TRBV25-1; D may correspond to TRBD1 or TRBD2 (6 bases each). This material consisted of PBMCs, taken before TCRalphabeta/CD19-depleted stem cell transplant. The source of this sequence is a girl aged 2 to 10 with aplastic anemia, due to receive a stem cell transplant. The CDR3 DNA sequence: TGTGCCAGCAGTGACCACTGGGGGGCCTCCAATGAGCAGTTCTTC. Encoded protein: CASSDHWGASNEQFF. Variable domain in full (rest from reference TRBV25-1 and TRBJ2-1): EADIYQTPRYLVIGTGKKITLECSQTMGHDKMYWYQQDPGMELHLIHYSYGVNSTEKGDLSSESTVSRIRTEHFPLTLESARPSHTSQYLCASSDHWGASNEQFFGPGTRLTVL.